This is a list of T cell receptor beta chains from one sample in a study of blood T cell repertoires in COVID-19. The data were produced by immunoSEQ multiplex PCR, yet TCRdb's version contains in-frame clones alone and is incomplete. The sample consists of 250,000 to 300,000 clones, 85% to 90% of them appearing once. The sequencing input was peripheral blood. Every receptor here comes from a woman younger than 45 with COVID-19, enrolled during active disease. The CDR3 runs from the conserved cysteine through the conserved F or W. Fields, in order: D gene, clone size, V gene, J gene, CDR3 DNA, CDR3 protein. The D gene is left open where the match is weak. Size is stated for part of the rows, as once, few or many counts, or as a class when the clone is expanded.

.,.,TRBV23-1,TRBJ2-3,TGCGCCAGCAGTCCACTTTTGCGAGGCACAGATACGCAGTATTTT,CASSPLLRGTDTQYF
TRBD1,.,TRBV5-1,TRBJ1-2,TGCGCCAGCAGCGAACAGGGGGCGAATAATGGCTACACCTTC,CASSEQGANNGYTF
.,.,TRBV2,TRBJ2-3,TGTGCCAGCCTTATTACCCTCAGGGATACGCAGTATTTT,CASLITLRDTQYF
.,once,TRBV7-2,TRBJ1-2,TGTGCCAGCAGCTCCCGTTTCACAGGGACCAACTATGGCTACACCTTC,CASSSRFTGTNYGYTF
.,.,TRBV28,TRBJ1-1,TGTGCCAGCAGTTTACCAGGGGAGAGGAACACTGAAGCTTTCTTT,CASSLPGERNTEAFF
.,.,TRBV4-1,TRBJ2-7,TGCGCCAGCAGCCAAGTCCCAGGCACGTCCTACGAGCAGTACTTC,CASSQVPGTSYEQYF
.,.,TRBV19,TRBJ2-7,TGTGCCAGTAGTCCAACAGGGAACGAGCAGTACTTC,CASSPTGNEQYF
TRBD1,.,TRBV10-3,TRBJ2-5,TGTGCCATCAAAGGGACAGCAGAGGAGACCCAGTACTTC,CAIKGTAEETQYF
TRBD2,.,TRBV5-1,TRBJ2-3,TGCGCCAGCAGCCGGGGACTAGCGGGGGGGCGCGGCACAGATACGCAGTATTTT,CASSRGLAGGRGTDTQYF
TRBD2,.,TRBV11-3,TRBJ2-7,TGTGCCAGCAGCCGGGGGGGCGGCTACGAGCAGTACTTC,CASSRGGGYEQYF
.,.,TRBV19,TRBJ1-5,TGTGCCAGTAGTATACGGGGGGGTAATCAGCCCCAGCATTTT,CASSIRGGNQPQHF
.,.,TRBV5-1,TRBJ1-4,TGCGCCAGCAGCTTGGATGATGGACAGACTAATGAAAAACTGTTTTTT,CASSLDDGQTNEKLFF
.,.,TRBV28,TRBJ2-5,TGTGCCAGCAGAACCTTTCTGTGGGGGCAGGGGGAGACCCAGTACTTC,CASRTFLWGQGETQYF
.,.,TRBV12-5,TRBJ2-5,TGTGCTAGTGGTTGGGGCGGCCCTCAAGAGACCCAGTACTTC,CASGWGGPQETQYF
TRBD1,.,TRBV28,TRBJ1-5,TGTGCCAGCACCCAAGTCAGGGGGTTGTTCGGTCAGCCCCAGCATTTT,CASTQVRGLFGQPQHF
TRBD2,.,TRBV5-1,TRBJ2-7,TGCGCCAGCAACCCCGCGGGGGGTTACGAGCAGTACTTC,CASNPAGGYEQYF
.,.,TRBV14,TRBJ1-2,TGTGCCAGCAGCCAAGCAGGGGCCGGCTATGGCTACACCTTC,CASSQAGAGYGYTF
.,few,TRBV10-1,TRBJ1-1,TGCGCCAGCAGTGAGCGAGACAGCTACACTGAAGCTTTCTTT,CASSERDSYTEAFF
.,.,TRBV3-1/TRBV3-2,TRBJ1-1,TGTGCCAGCAGCCACGTTCAGGGTGAAGCTTTCTTT,CASSHVQGEAFF
.,once,TRBV28,TRBJ2-3,TGTGCCAGCAAGACAGGCAGACTCACAGATACGCAGTATTTT,CASKTGRLTDTQYF
.,.,TRBV27,TRBJ2-7,TGTGCCAGCAGTCCCCTGGGTAGCGGCGCCTACGAGCAGTACTTC,CASSPLGSGAYEQYF
TRBD2,.,TRBV5-5,TRBJ2-3,TGTGCCAGTGACGCGGGGGGGACTAGCACAGATACGCAGTATTTT,CASDAGGTSTDTQYF
TRBD2,.,TRBV5-1,TRBJ2-5,TGCGCCAGCAGCACGGGGGGACAAGAGACCCAGTACTTC,CASSTGGQETQYF
.,.,TRBV1,TRBJ2-1,TGCACCAGCAGTGGTGTGGGGCCCTTAAACAATGAGCAGTTCTTC,CTSSGVGPLNNEQFF
.,few,TRBV30,TRBJ1-6,TGTGCCTGGAGCCCGGGGACACTTGATAATTCACCCCTCCACTTT,CAWSPGTLDNSPLHF
.,.,TRBV9,TRBJ1-1,TGTGCCAGCAGCGTAGCGGGGATGAACACTGAAGCTTTCTTT,CASSVAGMNTEAFF
.,.,TRBV13,TRBJ1-5,TGTGCCAGCAGCCCGGGAAGCCCAGGCACCGGTCAGCCCCAGCATTTT,CASSPGSPGTGQPQHF
TRBD1,.,TRBV18,TRBJ1-1,TGTGCCAGCTCACCACTTCCGAAACAGGGGAAGAACACTGAAGCTTTCTTT,CASSPLPKQGKNTEAFF
.,.,TRBV14,TRBJ1-4,TGTGCCAGCAGCCAGAAGGGACTGTCGGTGGGACCCAAGGGAGGAAAACTGTTTTTT,CASSQKGLSVGPKGGKLFF
TRBD2,.,TRBV5-1,TRBJ2-1,TGCGCCAGCAGCCCTGGCGTAGCGGGGGTAAACAATGAGCAGTTCTTC,CASSPGVAGVNNEQFF
.,.,TRBV2,TRBJ1-6,TGTGCCAGCAGTGTGAGTAATTCACCCCTCCACTTT,CASSVSNSPLHF
TRBD1,.,TRBV5-1,TRBJ1-2,TGCGCCAGCAGCTTTACAGGGGCCACTAACTATGGCTACACCTTC,CASSFTGATNYGYTF
TRBD2,.,TRBV5-1,TRBJ2-5,TGCGCCAGCAGCTTACGAACTAGCGGGGGGTGGCAAGAGACCCAGTACTTC,CASSLRTSGGWQETQYF
TRBD2,.,TRBV4-1,TRBJ2-7,TGCGCCAGCAGCCTCTCCTTGCCCGCTAGCGGGGTCTCCTACGAGCAGTACTTC,CASSLSLPASGVSYEQYF
.,.,TRBV6-1,TRBJ1-6,TGTGCCAGCAGTGAGGGCAGACCTAATTCACCCCTCCACTTT,CASSEGRPNSPLHF
.,.,TRBV25-1,TRBJ2-7,TGTGCCAGCGCTGACGGGTATGGATTTTCCTACGAGCAGTACTTC,CASADGYGFSYEQYF
.,.,TRBV7-9,TRBJ1-3,TGTGCCAGCAGCCCCCTTAACTTGAGAATAGGAAACACCATATATTTT,CASSPLNLRIGNTIYF
TRBD2,.,TRBV7-6,TRBJ2-1,TGTGCCAGCAGCTTAGCGGGCGGGGGGGCAAGTGAGCAGTTCTTC,CASSLAGGGASEQFF
TRBD2,.,TRBV4-1,TRBJ2-1,TGCGCCAGCAGCCAGGCCCTGGGACTAGCTGGGTCCTACAATGAGCAGTTCTTC,CASSQALGLAGSYNEQFF
.,.,TRBV2,TRBJ2-7,TGTGCCAGCAGTAAAGACAGAGTAGTCTACGAGCAGTACTTC,CASSKDRVVYEQYF
TRBD2,.,TRBV5-1,TRBJ2-4,TGCGCCAGCAGCGCGGGACTAGCATTGGGAAACATTCAGTACTTC,CASSAGLALGNIQYF
.,.,TRBV27,TRBJ1-5,TGTGCCAGCAGTTTAGAGAGGAATCAGCCCCAGCATTTT,CASSLERNQPQHF
TRBD2,once,TRBV15,TRBJ2-1,TGTGCCACCAGCAGAGAAGCGGGGGGCCAGACCTACAATGAGCAGTTCTTC,CATSREAGGQTYNEQFF
TRBD1,.,TRBV19,TRBJ1-4,TGTGCCAGTACCGCAGGGGACAGCCATAATGAAAAACTGTTTTTT,CASTAGDSHNEKLFF
TRBD1,.,TRBV12-3/TRBV12-4,TRBJ1-1,TGTGCCAGCAGCGACAGGGCTGAAGCTTTCTTT,CASSDRAEAFF
TRBD2,.,TRBV4-2,TRBJ2-1,TGTGCCAGCAGCCCGGCCCAAAGGACTAGCGGGGGGGGGAATGAGCAGTTCTTC,CASSPAQRTSGGGNEQFF
.,.,TRBV7-8,TRBJ2-2,TGTGCCAGCAGCTTAGGGCGGGGCCGGAACACCGGGGAGCTGTTTTTT,CASSLGRGRNTGELFF
.,.,TRBV6-1,TRBJ1-2,TGTGCCAGCAGTGAAGCGAGCGAGGGAACCTTC,CASSEASEGTF
.,.,TRBV19,TRBJ2-5,TGTGCCAGTAGTCCCTCGCCGGGTTCTGGGACCCAGTACTTC,CASSPSPGSGTQYF
TRBD1,.,TRBV6-5,TRBJ1-2,TGTGCCAGCAGTTGGGACAGGGTAGAAGGCTACACCTTC,CASSWDRVEGYTF
TRBD1,.,TRBV5-6,TRBJ1-4,TGTGCCAGCAGCTTTTTGAGGACAGGGTATGAAAAACTGTTTTTT,CASSFLRTGYEKLFF
.,.,TRBV5-1,TRBJ2-7,TGCGCCAGCAGCTGGGGGGACCCACAAAGGGACTACGAGCAGTACTTC,CASSWGDPQRDYEQYF
TRBD2,.,TRBV2,TRBJ2-5,TGTGCCAGTACGACTAGCGGGGGGCTTTACCAAGAGACCCAGTACTTC,CASTTSGGLYQETQYF
.,.,TRBV27,TRBJ2-7,TGTGCCAGCAGTTTGTCGGACTGGACCTACGAGCAGTACTTC,CASSLSDWTYEQYF
.,.,TRBV5-4,TRBJ1-2,TGTGCCAGCAGCCCTCAGAGTCAGGGCTACTATGGCTACACCTTC,CASSPQSQGYYGYTF